Presented here are 6 T cell receptor beta chains from one specimen sequenced in a study of T cell responses to AZD1222 COVID-19 vaccine. The method was immunoSEQ multiplex PCR; TCRdb's version includes in-frame clones alone and lacks a portion of them. The repertoire holds 75,000 to 85,000 clones, with around 90% as singletons. The sample here was peripheral blood, taken 28 days after the second AZD1222 dose. Receptor source: an adult who received the AZD1222 COVID-19 vaccine.

This sequence joins TRBV28 and TRBJ2-3; D unclear. Between the trimmed V and J ends, which lost 10 bases and 12 bases, there was a span of 17 bases. This CDR3 spans 11 amino acids. CDR1 is MDHEN, CDR2 SYDVKM, per germline. The CDR3 DNA sequence: TGTGCCACCTCGACGGAGAGAGGCCAGTATTTT. Protein: CATSTERGQYF.

The chain has TRBV4-1 and TRBJ1-2; 7 nucleotides agree with TRBD1. V trimming: 1 base; J trimming: 0 bases; junction bases outside the gene matches: 8. The CDR3 is 17 residues long. Germline loops: CDR1 MGHRA, CDR2 YSYEKL. This CDR3 reads CASSQGEGAPANYGYTF. The CDR3 DNA sequence: TGCGCCAGCAGCCAAGGGGAGGGGGCGCCCGCTAACTATGGCTACACCTTC.

V is TRBV13 and J is TRBJ1-2, with D maybe TRBD1 (6 bases). Trimming took 5 bases from V and 2 from J, leaving 9 bases between them. Germline V gives CDR1 PRHDT, CDR2 FYEKMQ (reference sequence). The CDR3 has 13 residues. The CDR3 here is CASSADRNYGYTF. CDR3 DNA: TGTGCCAGCAGCGCTGACAGGAACTATGGCTACACCTTC.

This sequence joins TRBV10-3 and TRBJ1-1; D remains ambiguous. V lost 4 bases and J lost 1, with 4 bases in between. The germline V gene encodes CDR1 ENHRY and CDR2 SYGVKD. The CDR3 contains 12 residues. The CDR3 region has the DNA TGTGCCATCAGTGCACAGAACACTGAAGCTTTCTTT. Its protein product is CAISAQNTEAFF.

The J gene is TRBJ2-1, the V gene TRBV9; TRBD2 matches at 8 bases. J was trimmed by 7 bases and V by 3 bases; bases with no gene match: 9. In germline, CDR1 is SGDLS, CDR2 YYNGEE. The CDR3 loop spans 15 amino acids. The CDR3 here is CASSAGTSSVNEQFF. The CDR3 DNA follows: TGTGCCAGCAGCGCAGGGACTAGTTCGGTTAATGAGCAGTTCTTC.

The V call is TRBV28, the J call TRBJ2-7; 9 nucleotides agree with TRBD1. The J segment lost 1 base and the V segment lost 4 bases, leaving 5 bases of the junction unmatched. The germline V gene has CDR1 MDHEN and CDR2 SYDVKM. The CDR3 loop spans 15 amino acids. The CDR3 DNA is TGTGCCAGCAGTTCCGGGACAGGGTATTCCTACGAGCAGTACTTC. This gives the protein CASSSGTGYSYEQYF.